Each of the 28 T cell receptor beta chains below was sequenced from the same sample in a study of T cell changes during pregnancy in multiple sclerosis. Generated by immunoSEQ multiplex PCR, the TCRdb table keeps only in-frame clones and is missing some. In the table there are nearly 110,000 clones, about 90% of which are singletons. The material was peripheral blood, obtained in the third trimester of pregnancy. The receptors were gathered from a female donor in good health, enrolled as a control in a pregnancy study.

J is TRBJ2-7 and V is TRBV13, with D perhaps matching TRBD1 (5 bases). The ends were cut back, 5 bases at V and 3 bases at J, with 17 bases in the middle. Looked up from germline, CDR1 is PRHDT and CDR2 is FYEKMQ (reference sequence). The CDR3 sequence is 15 residues long. The CDR3 protein is CASSRPSLTVYEQYF. As DNA, the CDR3 is TGTGCCAGCAGCAGACCATCGTTGACAGTCTACGAGCAGTACTTC.

The chain has TRBV7-6 and TRBJ2-1, with TRBD2 matching 10 bases. Germline trimming cut 2 bases from V and 7 bases from J; bases unmatched to any gene: 8. CDR1 is SGHVS, CDR2 FNYEAQ, per germline. The CDR3 sequence is 16 residues long. Here the CDR3 reads CASSLSPAGGPNEQFF. The CDR3 nucleotides read TGTGCCAGCAGCTTATCCCCAGCGGGGGGGCCGAATGAGCAGTTCTTC.

In the case of this clone: One end of the junction is discordant with germline, which a read error may explain. The CDR3 sequence is CASSRVSATEAFF. The CDR3 nucleotides read TGTGCTAGCAGCCGGGTTTCGGCCACTGAAGCTTTCTTT. The V gene is TRBV7-7, the J gene TRBJ1-1; no firm D call. The germline V gene has CDR1 SSHAT and CDR2 FNYEAQ (reference sequence). The length of the CDR3 is 13 residues.

This chain connects TRBV19 to TRBJ1-1; 7 bases line up with TRBD1. The CDR3 is 14 amino acids. V trimming: 5 bases; J trimming: 5 bases; junction bases outside the gene matches: 8. Per the germline V gene, CDR1 is LNHDA and CDR2 is SQIVND (reference sequence). In nucleotides, the CDR3 is TGTGCCAGTAGTCCGATCGACAGGGAGACTGAAGCTTTCTTT. Translation: CASSPIDRETEAFF.

The chain is built from TRBV7-3 and TRBJ1-5; D is unclear. The germline V and J ends were trimmed by 2 bases and 5 bases, with 7 bases remaining between them. The V gene's germline CDR1 is SGHTA and CDR2 FQGTGA. The CDR3 spans 13 residues. This chain's CDR3 is CASSLYGDQPQHF. CDR3 nucleotides: TGTGCCAGCAGCTTATACGGGGATCAGCCCCAGCATTTT. The complete variable domain, with remaining parts taken from reference TRBV7-3 and TRBJ1-5, reads GAGVSQTPSNKVTEKGKYVELRCDPISGHTALYWYRQSLGQGPEFLIYFQGTGAADDSGLPNDRFFAVRPEGSVSTLKIQRTERGDSAVYLCASSLYGDQPQHFGDGTRLSIL.

The rearrangement uses TRBV30 and TRBJ1-2; no clear D gene. V was shortened by 0 bases and J by 3 bases, with 5 bases between the two germline ends. The CDR3 has 12 residues. CDR1 is GTSNPN and CDR2 is SVGIG in the germline V gene (reference sequence). CDR3 loop: CAWSVEDYGYTF. The CDR3 nucleotides are TGTGCCTGGAGTGTCGAGGACTATGGCTACACCTTC.

This rearrangement joins TRBV15 to TRBJ2-5; D is unclear. CDR1 and CDR2 from the germline V gene are LNHNV and YYDKDF (reference sequence). Trimming took off 1 base at V and 3 bases at J, with 6 bases between the two ends. The CDR3 spans 13 residues. The CDR3 reads CATSRAPKETQYF. Written as DNA, the CDR3 is TGTGCCACCAGCAGAGCCCCTAAAGAGACCCAGTACTTC. Filled out from reference TRBV15 and TRBJ2-5, the complete variable domain reads DAMVIQNPRYQVTQFGKPVTLSCSQTLNHNVMYWYQQKSSQAPKLLFHYYDKDFNNEADTPDNFQSRRPNTSFCFLDIRSPGLGDTAMYLCATSRAPKETQYFGPGTRLLVL.

The chain recombines TRBV19 with TRBJ1-5; TRBD1 aligns across 7 bases. The CDR3 totals 14 residues. J lost 6 bases, V lost 7 bases, and 9 bases had no gene match. Germline CDR1 and CDR2: LNHDA and SQIVND (reference sequence). CDR3: CASTMGAGGQPQHF. Here the CDR3 DNA reads TGTGCCAGTACCATGGGGGCAGGGGGTCAGCCCCAGCATTTT.

This chain connects TRBV5-1 to TRBJ2-1, with D tentatively TRBD1 (5 bases). CDR1 and CDR2 (germline): SGHRS, YFSETQ. Trimming stripped 0 bases from V and 8 bases from J, with 9 bases between. The CDR3 has 13 amino acids. The CDR3 here is CASSLGQSDEQFF. CDR3 coding DNA: TGCGCCAGCAGCTTGGGACAGAGCGATGAGCAGTTCTTC.

CDR3 in amino acids: CASNSSGGATNTGELFF. The DNA for the CDR3 is TGTGCCAGCAACTCGAGCGGGGGGGCCACGAACACCGGGGAGCTGTTTTTT. V and J are TRBV21-1 and TRBJ2-2; TRBD2, the table's D call, lacks a check against the DNA. TRBV21-1 is assigned pseudogene status. There are 17 residues in the CDR3.

J is TRBJ2-7 and V is TRBV6-1; no definite D call. This CDR3 spans 11 amino acids. The V gene lost 8 bases and the J gene lost 0 bases, with 5 bases spanning the gap. Germline values: CDR1 MNHNS, CDR2 SASEGT. DNA for the CDR3: TGTGCCAGCTCCCGCTCCTACGAGCAGTACTTC. It is translated as CASSRSYEQYF.

The V call is TRBV4-3, the J call TRBJ2-7; 9 bases match TRBD2. Germline V lookup: CDR1 LGHNA, CDR2 YSLEER. This CDR3 contains 17 residues. V gave up 0 bases and J gave up 5 bases; unmatched junction bases: 11. This CDR3 reads CASSQDGIAGAGNEQYF. CDR3 nucleotides: TGCGCCAGCAGCCAAGATGGAATAGCGGGGGCCGGAAACGAGCAGTACTTC.

The V gene is TRBV7-2, the J gene TRBJ1-2; tentative D call: TRBD1 (6 bases). Germline values: CDR1 SGHTA, CDR2 FQGNSA. The ends were cut back, 5 bases at V and 2 bases at J, with 15 bases in the middle. The CDR3 loop spans 15 amino acids. The CDR3 nucleotides are TGTGCCAGCAGCCAACAGTGGACAGAGAACTATGGCTACACCTTC. It translates to CASSQQWTENYGYTF.

This chain links TRBV14 with TRBJ2-3, with D maybe TRBD2 (6 bases). Germline V gene sequence: CDR1 SGHDN, CDR2 FVKESK. The germline V and J ends were trimmed by 2 bases and 0 bases, with 15 bases remaining between them. The CDR3 is 17 residues long. CDR3 loop: CASSQLGLAPSTDTQYF. As DNA, the CDR3 is TGTGCCAGCAGCCAACTCGGCCTAGCGCCTAGCACAGATACGCAGTATTTT.

The chain employs TRBV25-1 and TRBJ1-2, with unresolved D. V lost 1 base, J lost 0 bases, and 15 bases lay in between. Germline lookup yields CDR1 MGHDK and CDR2 SYGVNS. The CDR3 is made up of 17 amino acids. The CDR3 loop reads CASSELGAGKTNYGYTF. The CDR3 DNA follows: TGTGCCAGCAGTGAATTGGGTGCAGGAAAGACTAACTATGGCTACACCTTC.

The CDR3 is CASQGYQETQYF. DNA of the CDR3: TGTGCCAGTCAGGGGTACCAAGAGACCCAGTACTTC. The J gene is TRBJ2-5, the V gene TRBV2, with D perhaps TRBD1 (6 bases). V was shortened by 9 bases and J by 0 bases, with 8 bases between the two germline ends. The CDR3 consists of 12 residues. Germline V lookup: CDR1 SNHLY, CDR2 FYNNEI.

The V and J genes are TRBV19 and TRBJ1-5, with 8 bases aligning to TRBD1. CDR1 and CDR2 from the germline V gene are LNHDA and SQIVND (reference sequence). This CDR3 has 17 amino acids. The J segment lost 1 base and the V segment lost 2 bases, leaving 7 bases of the junction unmatched. CDR3 in amino acids: CASSITRRTGSNQPQHF. Written as DNA, the CDR3 is TGTGCCAGTAGTATAACGAGGAGGACAGGGAGCAATCAGCCCCAGCATTTT.

The chain links TRBV7-2 to TRBJ1-1; 10 bases match TRBD1. CDR1 is SGHTA, CDR2 FQGNSA, per germline. Trimming took 3 bases from V and 4 from J; bases not matched to a gene: 2. The CDR3 runs to 14 residues. The CDR3 DNA reads as TGTGCCAGCAGCTTCGGACAGGGGGGCACTGAAGCTTTCTTT. Protein sequence: CASSFGQGGTEAFF.

This chain uses TRBV19 with TRBJ1-2; TRBD1 matches 11 bases. The V gene's germline CDR1 is LNHDA and CDR2 SQIVND (reference sequence). This CDR3 spans 13 amino acids. V was pared by 6 bases and J by 6 bases, with 3 bases of the junction left unmatched. The DNA of the CDR3 is TGTGCCAGTAGCGCGGGACAGGGGGATGGCTACACCTTC. It yields the protein CASSAGQGDGYTF.

V usage is TRBV4-2 and J usage is TRBJ2-7, with TRBD2 identical over 11 bases. Germline CDR1 is LGHNA and CDR2 is YNFKEQ. CDR3 length equals 16 residues. J gave up 2 bases and V 0 bases, and 3 bases lay outside the gene matches. CDR3 residues: CASSQEVAGGAYEQYF. CDR3 in DNA: TGTGCCAGCAGCCAAGAGGTAGCGGGGGGGGCCTACGAGCAGTACTTC.

The J gene is TRBJ2-1, the V gene TRBV5-1; TRBD2 matches at 7 bases. Trimming removed 3 bases from V and 10 bases from J; junction bases left unmatched: 4. The CDR3 contains 12 residues. CDR1 SGHRS and CDR2 YFSETQ come from the germline V gene. The CDR3 loop reads CASSWEGVEQFF. CDR3 DNA sequence: TGCGCCAGCAGCTGGGAGGGAGTCGAGCAGTTCTTC.

This rearrangement joins TRBV7-9 to TRBJ2-7; 9 positions agree with TRBD2. The CDR3 consists of 14 residues. Trimming took 5 bases from V and 5 from J; bases not matched to a gene: 7. Germline V gene sequence: CDR1 SEHNR, CDR2 FQNEAQ (reference sequence). CDR3 region: CASSTGSGGNEQYF. The CDR3 bases are TGTGCCAGCAGCACCGGGAGCGGGGGGAACGAGCAGTACTTC.

The V gene is TRBV2, the J gene TRBJ1-5; TRBD1 aligns across 8 bases. J gave up 4 bases and V 3 bases, and 2 bases lay outside the gene matches. Germline-derived CDR1 and CDR2 are SNHLY and FYNNEI. The CDR3 has 14 amino acids. Written as DNA, the CDR3 is TGTGCCAGCAGTGATCAGGGGGCTAATCAGCCCCAGCATTTT. It codes for CASSDQGANQPQHF.

The chain uses TRBV5-1 and TRBJ2-7; D unclear. Trimming removed 4 bases at V and 5 bases at J, with 7 bases between. The germline V gene has CDR1 SGHRS and CDR2 YFSETQ. This CDR3 contains 11 residues. The CDR3, as DNA: TGCGCCAGCAGCCGAGGCGACGAGCAGTACTTC. It translates to CASSRGDEQYF.

This chain connects TRBV5-4 to TRBJ1-1; weak D call: TRBD1 (6 bases). Deletions cut 3 bases from V and 0 bases from J, with 12 bases between. This CDR3 is built from 15 residues. Germline lookup yields CDR1 SGHNT and CDR2 YYREEE (reference sequence). CDR3: CASSSRTDMNTEAFF. The DNA for the CDR3 is TGTGCCAGCAGCTCCAGGACAGACATGAACACTGAAGCTTTCTTT.

The V gene is TRBV4-2, the J gene TRBJ2-7, with D unresolved. This CDR3 has 15 amino acids. V gave up 0 bases and J gave up 2 bases, with 11 bases separating them. From germline, CDR1 is LGHNA and CDR2 YNFKEQ. CDR3: CASSQDMVPAYEQYF. The CDR3 DNA follows: TGTGCCAGCAGCCAAGATATGGTACCAGCCTACGAGCAGTACTTC.

This clone has just one count. The chain joins TRBV10-1 to TRBJ1-3; 7 nucleotides line up with TRBD1. CDR1 WNHNN and CDR2 SYGVQD come from the germline V gene (reference sequence). Trimming removed 2 bases from V and 2 bases from J; junction bases left unmatched: 15. CDR3 length: 19 residues. CDR3 in amino acids: CASSEPPERQGRAGNTIYF. The CDR3 DNA reads TGCGCCAGCAGTGAGCCGCCAGAGAGACAGGGCCGGGCTGGAAACACCATATATTTT.

The chain joins TRBV7-2 to TRBJ2-3, with 11 positions matching TRBD2. This CDR3 region has 18 residues. Germline V gene sequence: CDR1 SGHTA, CDR2 FQGNSA. J was trimmed by 5 bases and V by 1 base; bases with no gene match: 11. The CDR3 nucleotides are TGTGCCAGCAGCTTAGAAGTAGCGGGGGGGCCCGTGAGAGATACGCAGTATTTT. Translation gives CASSLEVAGGPVRDTQYF. Supplemented by reference TRBV7-2 and TRBJ2-3, the full variable domain reads GAGVSQSPSNKVTEKGKDVELRCDPISGHTALYWYRQSLGQGLEFLIYFQGNSAPDKSGLPSDRFSAERTGGSVSTLTIQRTQQEDSAVYLCASSLEVAGGPVRDTQYFGPGTRLTVL.